This TCR beta chain was identified in a study of monozygotic twins with cystic fibrosis. Study as a whole: Library input was 2.5 to 3.5 micrograms of fragmented DNA, with about 15 PCR cycles. Study observations and caveats: Nucleotide-identical clonotype sharing was significantly higher within monozygotic CF twin pairs than between unrelated CF individuals.

TCRdb's copy holds only in-frame clones and misses some; the assay was immunoSEQ multiplex PCR. Here the sample spans tens of thousands of clones, 91% being singletons. V was cut by 4 bases and J by 6 bases, with 16 bases left in between. Germline CDR1 reads SGDLS; CDR2 reads YYNGEE. The CDR3 runs 15 residues. Note on this clone: No antigen is known for it.

This sequence originates from a girl aged 2-9 years with cystic fibrosis. The rearrangement uses TRBV9 and TRBJ2-2; tentatively, D is TRBD1 or TRBD2 (5 bases each). Sequencing was performed on blood. The CDR3 nucleotides read TGTGCCAGCAGCCCTGGACAAATGCGGGCCGGGGAGCTGTTTTTT. Its protein product is CASSPGQMRAGELFF.